This T cell receptor (beta chain) was identified in a study of shared clonotypes between healthy human individuals. The CDR3 extends over 15 amino acids. Germline CDR1 MNHEY, CDR2 SVGAGI. Trimming pared 0 bases from V and 3 bases from J, leaving 11 bases between. TCRdb keeps only in-frame clones here, not all; method: immunoSEQ multiplex PCR. The data show around 2.1 million clones, 95% seen once. Sequencing used naive CD4+ T cells sorted from blood. The subset here: CD45RA+ positively selected. This chain links TRBV6-5 with TRBJ1-1; tentative D call: TRBD1 (5 bases). The sequence was obtained from a man aged 18 to 35 in good health. The CDR3 loop reads CASSYSGGADTEAFF. CDR3 in DNA: TGTGCCAGCAGTTACTCAGGAGGGGCAGACACTGAAGCTTTCTTT.